The 29 T cell receptor beta chains below were found in one sample sequenced in a study of blood T cell repertoires in COVID-19. The data were produced by immunoSEQ multiplex PCR, yet TCRdb's version contains in-frame clones alone and is incomplete. The repertoire holds roughly 280,000 clones, with around nine tenths as singletons. Sequencing was carried out using peripheral blood. These receptors were obtained from a man aged 40-49 years with active or convalescent COVID-19.

V usage is TRBV18 and J usage is TRBJ1-2; D is uncertain. The CDR3 covers 13 residues. Germline lookup yields CDR1 KGHSH and CDR2 LQKENI. The V and J ends lost 4 bases and 8 bases respectively, with 14 bases between them. The CDR3 bases are TGTGCCAGCTCACTCGAGGGCCTTCGGGGCTACACCTTC. Its protein is CASSLEGLRGYTF.

The V call is TRBV9, the J call TRBJ2-1; 11 bases fit TRBD1. Germline V gene lookup returns CDR1 SGDLS and CDR2 YYNGEE. V dropped 0 bases and J dropped 8; count of bases not matched to a gene: 4. This CDR3 region has 15 residues. CDR3 nucleotide sequence: TGTGCCAGCAGCGTAGTTGGACAGGGGGCCGATGAGCAGTTCTTC. Translating it yields CASSVVGQGADEQFF.

V usage is TRBV9 and J usage is TRBJ2-5, with no clear D. With 3 bases removed from V and 3 bases from J, the gap between germline ends came to 9 bases. The length of the CDR3 is 13 residues. CDR1 is SGDLS and CDR2 is YYNGEE in the germline V gene. CDR3: CASSDSLKETQYF. The CDR3 coding sequence is TGTGCCAGCAGCGATAGTTTGAAAGAGACCCAGTACTTC.

The table lists this clone with many counts. V usage is TRBV28 and J usage is TRBJ2-7, with TRBD1 identical over 10 bases. Germline V gene lookup returns CDR1 MDHEN and CDR2 SYDVKM. CDR3 length equals 15 residues. V dropped 6 bases and J dropped 3; count of bases not matched to a gene: 8. CDR3 amino acids: CASSLPGTGVYEQYF. CDR3 DNA sequence: TGTGCCAGCAGCCTCCCGGGGACAGGGGTCTACGAGCAGTACTTC.

This clone showed up just once. The chain is built from TRBV20-1 and TRBJ2-3; 10 bases align to TRBD2. The CDR3 extends over 17 amino acids. The V gene end was trimmed by 3 bases and the J gene end by 4 bases; junction bases not matched to a gene: 13. Germline CDR1 is DFQATT and CDR2 is SNEGSKA (reference sequence). In DNA, the CDR3 is TGCAGTGCTAGTTCGGCCGAGCGGGGGGGTATAGCAGATACGCAGTATTTT. Translated, it gives CSASSAERGGIADTQYF.

This chain connects TRBV30 to TRBJ2-1; TRBD1 matches at 9 bases. V dropped 5 bases and J dropped 4; count of bases not matched to a gene: 9. Germline V lookup: CDR1 GTSNPN, CDR2 SVGIG (reference sequence). This CDR3 is 15 amino acids long. The CDR3 is CAWGGTGRRYNEQFF. In DNA, the CDR3 is TGTGCCTGGGGGGGGACAGGGAGGCGTTACAATGAGCAGTTCTTC.

This clone was detected once. CDR3 sequence reads: CASSPTSGRTDTQYF. The CDR3 DNA is TGCGCCAGCAGTCCGACTAGCGGGAGGACAGATACGCAGTATTTT. This chain links TRBV10-1 with TRBJ2-3, with 13 bases fitting TRBD2. The CDR3 consists of 15 residues. V was clipped by 5 bases and J by 3 bases; unmatched bases: 2. Germline CDR1 and CDR2: WNHNN and SYGVQD (reference sequence).

The chain has TRBV24-1 and TRBJ2-3; 11 positions agree with TRBD1. Trimming removed 3 bases from V and 5 bases from J; junction bases left unmatched: 9. Looked up from germline, CDR1 is KGHDR and CDR2 is SFDVKD. The CDR3 runs 17 residues. The CDR3 region is CATSDMGGQGAEDTQYF. The CDR3 DNA follows: TGTGCCACCAGTGATATGGGAGGACAGGGGGCCGAAGATACGCAGTATTTT.

This chain joins TRBV27 and TRBJ1-2, with TRBD1 as a possible D gene (5 bases). Trimming stripped 7 bases from V and 6 bases from J, with 18 bases between. This CDR3 has 14 residues. The germline V gene encodes CDR1 MNHEY and CDR2 SMNVEV (reference sequence). As DNA, the CDR3 is TGTGCCAGCACACCCCTAGGGGCGCGCGATGGCTACACCTTC. It translates to CASTPLGARDGYTF.

CDR3 sequence (DNA): TGTGCCAGCAGCCACCCACAGGGGGCCACGTCCGAGCAGTACTTC. As protein: CASSHPQGATSEQYF. The chain couples TRBV4-2 to TRBJ2-7, with TRBD1 identical over 9 bases. CDR1 is LGHNA, CDR2 YNFKEQ, per germline. The V and J ends lost 3 bases and 6 bases, in that order; junction bases with no gene match: 9. The CDR3 spans 15 residues.

The CDR3 protein is CASGTDKDTQYF. The CDR3 DNA reads as TGTGCCAGCGGTACAGACAAAGATACGCAGTATTTT. This chain uses TRBV4-2 with TRBJ2-3; no definite D call. The germline V gene encodes CDR1 LGHNA and CDR2 YNFKEQ. The V end lost 8 bases, the J end lost 5 bases, and 11 bases lay between the germline ends. This CDR3 is 12 amino acids long.

The genes are TRBV6-1 and TRBJ1-4, with TRBD1 matching 7 bases. Germline assignment: CDR1 MNHNS and CDR2 SASEGT. The CDR3 length is 12 residues. V lost 3 bases and J lost 15; bases outside the gene matches: 7. The DNA of the CDR3 is TGTGCCAGCAGTGAGAAAGGGGACAGCTTGTTTTTT. Translated: CASSEKGDSLFF.

The chain uses TRBV12-5 and TRBJ1-2; D is perhaps TRBD1 (6 bases). Trimming shortened V by 1 base and J by 7 bases, and 16 bases separated the two germline ends. Germline CDR1 LGHNT, CDR2 FRNRAP. The CDR3 is made up of 15 amino acids. The CDR3 region is CASGLAQGNYLGYTF. CDR3 DNA sequence: TGTGCTAGTGGTTTGGCTCAGGGGAATTACCTTGGCTACACCTTC. The variable domain in full, with the rest retrieved from reference TRBV12-5 and TRBJ1-2, is DARVTQTPRHKVTEMGQEVTMRCQPILGHNTVFWYRQTMMQGLELLAYFRNRAPLDDSGMPKDRFSAEMPDATLATLKIQPSEPRDSAVYFCASGLAQGNYLGYTFGSGTRLTVV.

The CDR3 sequence: CASSIRQGSYEQYF. CDR3 DNA: TGTGCCAGTAGTATAAGACAGGGGTCGTACGAGCAGTACTTC. The rearrangement uses TRBV19 and TRBJ2-7; 8 nucleotides align to TRBD1. CDR3 length: 14 residues. Trimming removed 2 bases from V and 4 bases from J; junction bases left unmatched: 4. In germline, CDR1 is LNHDA, CDR2 SQIVND (reference sequence).

The chain is built from TRBV7-9 and TRBJ1-1; the D gene is possibly TRBD1 (5 bases). CDR1 is SEHNR, CDR2 FQNEAQ, per germline (reference sequence). V lost 3 bases and J lost 1, with 15 bases in between. This CDR3 comprises 16 residues. Written as DNA, the CDR3 is TGTGCCAGCAGCTTCTCGGGTGGGGGAGGGAACACTGAAGCTTTCTTT. This codes for CASSFSGGGGNTEAFF.

A single count supports this clone. This chain links TRBV4-1 with TRBJ1-6; 8 bases are a match to TRBD1. Losses at the gene ends were 0 bases for V and 13 bases for J; bases not matched to a gene: 8. CDR3 length equals 15 residues. The germline V gene has CDR1 MGHRA and CDR2 YSYEKL. CDR3 nucleotide sequence: TGCGCCAGCAGCCAAGATCCAGGGGGCGATTTGCCCCTCCACTTT. Protein sequence: CASSQDPGGDLPLHF.

This clone was picked up a small number of times. The chain is built from TRBV2 and TRBJ1-1, with a weak D call TRBD1 (5 bases). CDR1 SNHLY and CDR2 FYNNEI come from the germline V gene. Trimming left V 3 bases short and J 4 bases short, with 15 bases between. CDR3 length equals 15 residues. The CDR3: CASSEMSGEGTEAFF. For the CDR3, the DNA is TGTGCCAGCAGTGAGATGTCGGGGGAGGGCACTGAAGCTTTCTTT.

This rearrangement joins TRBV3-1 (or the pseudogene TRBV3-2) to TRBJ2-1; 9 bases match TRBD1. Losses at the gene ends were 0 bases for V and 9 bases for J; bases not matched to a gene: 3. CDR1 is LGHDT and CDR2 is YNNKEL in the germline V gene (reference sequence). CDR3 length: 14 amino acids. CDR3 nucleotides: TGTGCCAGCAGCCAAGATCGACAGGGGGGTGAGCAGTTCTTC. Translation gives CASSQDRQGGEQFF.

The rearrangement uses TRBV5-5 and TRBJ2-7; D may be TRBD2 (5 bases). Trimming pared 2 bases from V and 5 bases from J, leaving 11 bases between. Germline V gives CDR1 SGHKS, CDR2 YYEKEE (reference sequence). The CDR3 sequence is 13 residues long. CDR3 in DNA: TGTGCCAGCAGCTTTGAGGGTACGGACGAGCAGTACTTC. Protein product: CASSFEGTDEQYF.

This clone was detected once. The rearrangement joins TRBV10-3 to TRBJ2-7; D may correspond to TRBD1 or TRBD2 (7 bases each). CDR1 is ENHRY and CDR2 is SYGVKD in the germline V gene. This CDR3 is 12 amino acids long. Trimming shortened V by 7 bases and J by 6 bases, and 13 bases separated the two germline ends. The CDR3 nucleotides read TGTGCCATCAATGACAGGGAGGGCGAGCAGTACTTC. This codes for CAINDREGEQYF.

The chain couples TRBV19 to TRBJ1-5, with D possibly being TRBD1 (5 bases). Germline V gene lookup returns CDR1 LNHDA and CDR2 SQIVND (reference sequence). Between the trimmed V and J ends, which lost 2 bases and 0 bases, there was a span of 23 bases. The CDR3 covers 20 residues. CDR3 sequence: CASSIPSARAGESSNQPQHF. CDR3 in DNA: TGTGCCAGTAGTATACCCTCGGCGAGGGCGGGGGAATCTAGCAATCAGCCCCAGCATTTT.

J is TRBJ1-1 and V is TRBV12-5; the match to TRBD1 covers 7 bases. The CDR3 runs to 19 residues. Germline CDR1 and CDR2: LGHNT and FRNRAP. V lost 3 bases and J lost 5; bases outside the gene matches: 21. CDR3 nucleotide sequence: TGTGCTAGTGGTTTCCAATCCCGGACAGGTTCGGCTTTGTGGACTGAAGCTTTCTTT. Its translation: CASGFQSRTGSALWTEAFF.

The rearrangement links TRBV2 to TRBJ1-6, with D unclear. Trimming removed 7 bases from V and 7 bases from J, with 11 bases in between. Germline V gene sequence: CDR1 SNHLY, CDR2 FYNNEI. This CDR3 region has 13 residues. The CDR3 nucleotides read TGTGCCAGCAAGCGGGTGGTAAATTCACCCCTCCACTTT. It translates to CASKRVVNSPLHF. Based on the CDR3 plus reference TRBV2 and TRBJ1-6, the full variable domain is EPEVTQTPSHQVTQMGQEVILRCVPISNHLYFYWYRQILGQKVEFLVSFYNNEISEKSEIFDDQFSVERPDGSNFTLKIRSTKLEDSAMYFCASKRVVNSPLHFGNGTRLTVT.

The chain joins TRBV7-3 to TRBJ2-3, with D uncertain. Germline assignment: CDR1 SGHTA and CDR2 FQGTGA. This CDR3 spans 14 amino acids. Trimming shortened V by 5 bases and J by 6 bases, and 15 bases separated the two germline ends. Here the CDR3 reads CASSPETDLDTQYF. DNA for the CDR3: TGTGCCAGCAGCCCAGAGACTGATTTGGATACGCAGTATTTT.

This clone has only a few counts. The CDR3 DNA reads as TGCAGTGCCGACTGGAAGTTTGGCTACACCTTC. Translation gives CSADWKFGYTF. V usage is TRBV20-1 and J usage is TRBJ1-2, with D unclear. Germline V gene lookup returns CDR1 DFQATT and CDR2 SNEGSKA (reference sequence). V lost 6 bases and J lost 7, with 12 bases in between. The CDR3 loop spans 11 amino acids.

The genes are TRBV5-1 and TRBJ1-1, with TRBD1 identical over 7 bases. The V and J ends lost 5 bases and 3 bases, in that order; junction bases with no gene match: 4. The CDR3 runs 13 residues. Germline V gene data show CDR1 as SGHRS and CDR2 as YFSETQ. This CDR3 reads CASSWRGHTEAFF. The CDR3 DNA reads TGCGCCAGCAGTTGGAGGGGGCACACTGAAGCTTTCTTT.

The chain uses TRBV28 and TRBJ1-3, with D perhaps TRBD1 (6 bases). CDR3 length: 16 residues. CDR1 is MDHEN, CDR2 SYDVKM, per germline. V was shortened by 7 bases and J by 0 bases, with 16 bases between the two germline ends. CDR3 nucleotides: TGTGCCAGCACGACAGGTCACCGCAGCTCTGGAAACACCATATATTTT. This sequence encodes CASTTGHRSSGNTIYF.

This clone has just one count. The rearrangement joins TRBV6-6 to TRBJ1-5; tentative D call: TRBD1 (5 bases). The CDR3 spans 12 residues. V lost 2 bases to trimming and J lost 9 bases, with 8 bases between them. CDR1 is MNHNY, CDR2 SVGAGI, per germline (reference sequence). CDR3 nucleotide sequence: TGTGCCAGCAGTTACGTTCAGGGGCCCCAGCATTTT. The encoded protein is CASSYVQGPQHF.

The rearrangement joins TRBV5-1 to TRBJ1-1, with 11 positions matching TRBD1. With V trimmed by 0 bases and J by 0 bases, 4 bases remained unmatched. The CDR3 totals 17 residues. Per germline, CDR1 SGHRS and CDR2 YFSETQ. CDR3 in amino acids: CASSLVRTGGLNTEAFF. The CDR3 nucleotides read TGCGCCAGCAGCTTGGTCCGGACAGGGGGCCTGAACACTGAAGCTTTCTTT.